This TCR beta chain was identified during a study of long-term antiretroviral therapy in people with HIV. General study findings and limits: Collection of the blood took place between the mid-2000s and the late 2010s. The ART regimens in use then may have been less effective than current ones.

The libraries were made with immunoSEQ v3.0 at survey level. The method was immunoSEQ multiplex PCR; TCRdb's version includes in-frame clones alone and lacks a portion of them. The table lists tens of thousands of clones, roughly 93% of them singletons. This clone was seen a single time. What it binds is not known. V shed 6 bases, J shed 11 bases, and the junction held 5 bases outside the gene matches. Germline V gene lookup returns CDR1 MNHEY and CDR2 SMNVEV (reference sequence). CDR3 length equals 11 residues. Before DNA extraction, roughly 0.9-11 million cryopreserved PBMC were held in the samples. The sequence came from a middle-aged woman with HIV. Material: unsorted PBMCs, obtained 7.6 years after starting antiretroviral therapy. J is TRBJ1-1 and V is TRBV27, with 8 bases matching TRBD1. CDR3 bases: TGTGCCAGCAGCCAGGGGGCGCGGGCTTTCTTT. It yields the protein CASSQGARAFF.